The rows below give T cell receptor beta chains drawn from one sample of a study of shared clonotypes between healthy human individuals. Libraries were prepared by immunoSEQ multiplex PCR; TCRdb keeps only in-frame clonotypes and omits some of them. This table holds about 980,000 clones, approximately 80% found once. The sequenced material came from memory CD4+ T cells sorted from blood. The receptors shown here come from a man between 18 and 35 years old in good health. Each CDR3 is given with its conserved first and last residue. Fields, in order: J gene, V gene, D gene, clone size, CDR3 DNA, CDR3 protein. D genes are given only for firm matches. The size field is filled for only some rows; it gives once, few, many or a size class.

>TRBJ1-3|TRBV19|TRBD1|NA
TGTGCCAGCAACGATCGGGACAGGGGAAACACCATATATTTT
CASNDRDRGNTIYF
>TRBJ2-1|TRBV4-1|NA|many
TGCGCCAGCAGCCACGAGGGGGTCCCCTACAATGAGCAGTTCTTC
CASSHEGVPYNEQFF
>TRBJ1-2|TRBV6-5|TRBD1|NA
TGTGCCAGCAGTTACAGGACAGGGTTCTATGGCTACACCTTC
CASSYRTGFYGYTF
>TRBJ1-5|TRBV19|NA|many
TGTGCCAGTAGTATTCTCAATCAGCCCCAGCATTTT
CASSILNQPQHF
>TRBJ2-5|TRBV28|NA|NA
TGTGCCAGCAGTTTATCCAGGCTGGTCACGGAGACCCAGTACTTC
CASSLSRLVTETQYF
>TRBJ2-5|TRBV6-6|TRBD2|NA
TGTGCCAGCAGTCGTTTAGCGGGAGTACGGGAGACCCAGTACTTC
CASSRLAGVRETQYF
>TRBJ1-5|TRBV6-5|NA|NA
TGTGCCAGCAGTTCCCTGGGGGGTGGCAATCAGCCCCAGCATTTT
CASSSLGGGNQPQHF
>TRBJ2-7|TRBV27|NA|many
TGTGCCAGCAGTTTACGGGGGGCGGCATACGAGCAGTACTTC
CASSLRGAAYEQYF
>TRBJ2-3|TRBV6-1|TRBD2|NA
TGTGCCAGCAGTGAACAGAGGGAGGGCCTTCGAACGCAGTATTTT
CASSEQREGLRTQYF
>TRBJ1-5|TRBV9|NA|NA
TGTGCCAGCAGCGTAGCTGGTATAGCCAATCAGCCCCAGCATTTT
CASSVAGIANQPQHF
>TRBJ2-7|TRBV4-1|NA|NA
TGCGCCAGCAGCCAGATGCATTTGGCCCCCTACGAGCAGTACTTC
CASSQMHLAPYEQYF
>TRBJ2-1|TRBV5-1|NA|NA
TGCGCCAGCAGCGACCGAGCGGTTAGCTCCTACAATGAGCAGTTCTTC
CASSDRAVSSYNEQFF
>TRBJ1-2|TRBV6-1|NA|NA
TGTGCCAGCAGGCTTGACCTGACAGCTAACTATGGCTACACCTTC
CASRLDLTANYGYTF
>TRBJ2-5|TRBV15|NA|NA
TGTGCCACCAGCACCCCAAAAAGGGGCGCGAAGGAAGAGGGGACCCAGTACTTC
CATSTPKRGAKEEGTQYF
>TRBJ2-1|TRBV27|NA|NA
TGTGCCAGCAGAAGTAACAATGAGCAGTTCTTC
CASRSNNEQFF
>TRBJ1-5|TRBV13|NA|NA
TGTGCCAGCAGCTCCGGGACACTATATGGCAATCAGCCCCAGCATTTT
CASSSGTLYGNQPQHF
>TRBJ1-2|TRBV9|TRBD1|many
TGTGCCAGCAGCGTTACAGGGGGCGGTAACTATGGCTACACCTTC
CASSVTGGGNYGYTF
>TRBJ2-1|TRBV7-9|TRBD2|NA
TGTGCCAGCAGCCGCGGGACTAGCGGGAGGGCCGGTGAGCAGTTCTTC
CASSRGTSGRAGEQFF
>TRBJ2-1|TRBV29-1|NA|few
TGCAGCGTTGGTGAGGCTCCCCCAAATGAGCAGTTCTTC
CSVGEAPPNEQFF
>TRBJ2-1|TRBV5-1|NA|few
TGCGCCAGCAGCTCCTCAAGCTCCTACAATGAGCAGTTCTTC
CASSSSSSYNEQFF
>TRBJ1-6|TRBV18|NA|NA
TGTGCCAGCTCAACGACCCAGGGGTCCCTCCACTTT
CASSTTQGSLHF
>TRBJ2-7|TRBV27|NA|NA
TGTGCCAGCAGTTTATCCTGGCGAAATGCCGAGCAGTACTTC
CASSLSWRNAEQYF
>TRBJ2-2|TRBV2|NA|NA
TGTGCCAGCAGTGAAGCGTTAGGGAACACCGGGGAGCTGTTTTTT
CASSEALGNTGELFF
>TRBJ2-7|TRBV29-1|NA|few
TGCAGCGTTGGCGGGACTTCGAGCTCCTACGAGCAGTACTTC
CSVGGTSSSYEQYF
>TRBJ1-5|TRBV28|NA|NA
TGTGCCAGCAGTCTCGCTGGTAATCAGCCCCAGCATTTT
CASSLAGNQPQHF
>TRBJ1-2|TRBV18|TRBD1|NA
TGTGCCAGCTCACCCGGGCAGGGGGTCTCCTATGGCTACACCTTC
CASSPGQGVSYGYTF
>TRBJ1-6|TRBV7-2|NA|NA
TGTGCCAGCAACCGACAAGGGGTGAATTCACCCCTCCACTTT
CASNRQGVNSPLHF
>TRBJ2-1|TRBV30|TRBD1|NA
TGTGCCTGGAGTGTATCAGGGGGCAATGAGCAGTTCTTC
CAWSVSGGNEQFF
>TRBJ2-3|TRBV7-2|NA|NA
TGTGCCAGCAGGCCTGGGGCTACAGATACGCAGTATTTT
CASRPGATDTQYF
>TRBJ2-3|TRBV6-1|NA|NA
TGTGCCAGCAGTGAAGTTTTGGGAAAAAGCACAGATACGCAGTATTTT
CASSEVLGKSTDTQYF
>TRBJ2-2|TRBV5-1|NA|NA
TGCGCCAGCAGCATAAGCGGAGTGAACACCGGGGAGCTGTTTTTT
CASSISGVNTGELFF
>TRBJ2-3|TRBV5-1|NA|NA
TGCGCCAGCAGCCGGGACGGACTGAGCACAGATACGCAGTATTTT
CASSRDGLSTDTQYF
>TRBJ1-6|TRBV14|NA|NA
TGTGCCAGCAGCCAAGGACAACGATATAATTCACCCCTCCACTTT
CASSQGQRYNSPLHF
>TRBJ2-3|TRBV9|NA|NA
TGTGCCAGCAGCCCATCCCTAGGCTTTATGGATACGCAGTATTTT
CASSPSLGFMDTQYF
>TRBJ2-7|TRBV5-8|NA|NA
TGTGCCAGCAGCTTGGTGTACGAGCAGTACTTC
CASSLVYEQYF
>TRBJ2-1|TRBV5-1|TRBD1|NA
TGCGCCAGCAGTTCACAGGGGGATGAGCAGTTCTTC
CASSSQGDEQFF
>TRBJ1-3|TRBV6-6|NA|NA
TGTGCCAGCAGTTACTTGGCAGGGCAAGCAGGAAACACCATATATTTT
CASSYLAGQAGNTIYF
>TRBJ1-6|TRBV9|NA|NA
TGTGCCAGTAGCTCAGTGGGGGTAGGTTCACCCCTCCACTTT
CASSSVGVGSPLHF
>TRBJ2-7|TRBV30|TRBD1|NA
TGTGCCTGGAGTGACAGGGGTTCTACCTACGAGCAGTACTTC
CAWSDRGSTYEQYF
>TRBJ2-7|TRBV5-1|TRBD1|NA
TGCGCCAGCAGTTCCGGGACAGGGTACGAGCAGTACTTC
CASSSGTGYEQYF
>TRBJ2-5|TRBV2|TRBD1|few
TGTGCCAGCAGTGGGACAGGGTTGGATACCCAGTACTTC
CASSGTGLDTQYF
>TRBJ2-4|TRBV6-4|NA|NA
TGTGCCAGTTGGCCCGCTACAGTAGCCAAAAACATTCAGTACTTC
CASWPATVAKNIQYF
>TRBJ1-1|TRBV5-1|NA|NA
TGCGCCAGCAGCCCCCGGGACTGGGGCACTGAAGCTTTCTTT
CASSPRDWGTEAFF
>TRBJ2-1|TRBV10-1|NA|once
TGCGCCAGCCCGAGGACTAAGAACAATGAGCAGTTCTTC
CASPRTKNNEQFF
>TRBJ2-3|TRBV9|TRBD2|NA
TGTGCCAGCAGCGTAGTCGGAACTAGCGGGAGCGCAGATACGCAGTATTTT
CASSVVGTSGSADTQYF
>TRBJ1-1|TRBV4-1|TRBD1|NA
TGCGCCAGCAGCCGAGGACAGGAGACTGAAGCTTTCTTT
CASSRGQETEAFF
>TRBJ2-1|TRBV4-1|TRBD2|NA
TGCGCCAGCAGCCAAGAGGCACTAGCGGGGGGTAATGAGCAGTTCTTC
CASSQEALAGGNEQFF
>TRBJ1-3|TRBV5-8|NA|NA
TGTGCCAGCAGCTTGGCGGTTTCTAGCTCTGGAAACACCATATATTTT
CASSLAVSSSGNTIYF
>TRBJ1-1|TRBV6-4|NA|once
TGTGCCAGCAGTGATACAGACACAAACACTGAAGCTTTCTTT
CASSDTDTNTEAFF
>TRBJ1-2|TRBV10-3|NA|NA
TGTGCCATCAGTGAGTCTGGGGTTGGCTACACCTTC
CAISESGVGYTF
>TRBJ2-7|TRBV7-2|NA|NA
TGTGCCAGCAGCTTCCGGGTAGTGGGCTCCTACGAGCAGTACTTC
CASSFRVVGSYEQYF
>TRBJ1-6|TRBV19|NA|few
TGTGCCAGTAGTATACAGGGTAATTCACCCCTCCACTTT
CASSIQGNSPLHF
>TRBJ2-7|TRBV30|NA|once
TGTGCCTGGGCCCTCAACAGGGACGAGCAGTACTTC
CAWALNRDEQYF
>TRBJ1-6|TRBV5-1|NA|few
TGCGCCAGCAGCCCGAGCGACGACCCGACTGGGACACCCCTCCACTTT
CASSPSDDPTGTPLHF
>TRBJ1-3|TRBV28|NA|many
TGTGCCAGCAGTTTAGAGTACCGCTCTGGAAACACCATATATTTT
CASSLEYRSGNTIYF
>TRBJ2-2|TRBV28|NA|many
TGTGCCAGCAGTTTCTCGTCAGGGACGAACACCGGGGAGCTGTTTTTT
CASSFSSGTNTGELFF
>TRBJ2-5|TRBV5-4|TRBD2|NA
TGTGCCAGCAGCTTATATCTAGCGGGCCAAGAGACCCAGTACTTC
CASSLYLAGQETQYF
>TRBJ2-3|TRBV10-2|TRBD1|few
TGCGCCAGCAGGCGCGGACAGGGGCAATGGACAGATACGCAGTATTTT
CASRRGQGQWTDTQYF
>TRBJ2-3|TRBV6-1|TRBD1|NA
TGTGCCAGCAGTGATAGGGACAGATTCACAGATACGCAGTATTTT
CASSDRDRFTDTQYF
>TRBJ1-2|TRBV19|TRBD1|NA
TGTGCCAGTAGTATGAGGGAACAGGGGGCCATCTATGGCTACACCTTC
CASSMREQGAIYGYTF